This entry concerns a single T cell receptor (beta chain). Each sample came from a Caucasian adult donor living in Nashville, Tennessee. The data derive from a study of shared clonotypes between healthy human individuals. At the level of the study: Ranging from 18 to 49 in age, donors were two women and a few men.

Germline loops: CDR1 SGHNT, CDR2 YYREEE (reference sequence). J gave up 5 bases and V 4 bases, and 9 bases lay outside the gene matches. The CDR3 sequence is 15 residues long. Several immunoSEQ plates received, in even portions, the genomic DNA of each subset. As handled by the study authors: Filtering differed, since immunoSEQ gave only junction sequences and no quality scores. Sequenced by immunoSEQ multiplex PCR; TCRdb stores in-frame clones only, minus some. The DNA gave D and trimming, while V, J and clone size come from that table. The data show about 470,000 clones, about 76% seen once. Sequencing used PBMCs. The J gene is TRBJ2-1, the V gene TRBV5-4; TRBD2 aligns across 7 bases. The clonotype originates from a woman aged 40 to 50 in good health. Some clones in this sample may be carry-over from other donors' samples. CDR3 coding DNA: TGTGCCAGCAGCCAGCGCAGCGGGGTGAACAATGAGCAGTTCTTC. Its protein product is CASSQRSGVNNEQFF.